This T cell receptor beta chain was sequenced in a study of shared clonotypes between healthy human individuals. The CDR3 spans 15 residues. Germline V gene data show CDR1 as SGHRS and CDR2 as YFSETQ. Between the trimmed V and J ends, which lost 0 bases and 6 bases, there was a span of 12 bases. TCRdb keeps only in-frame clones here, not all; method: immunoSEQ multiplex PCR. The table lists 2 million to 2.5 million clones, approximately 93% of them singletons. A note on this clone: Antigen unknown.

Overall study results and limits: In several donors, about 5% of naive CD4 clonotypes appeared in common. On the whole, naive subsets had larger estimated richness than memory subsets had. Collection of samples was limited to blood; tissue repertoires likely differ.

Sequencing input: naive CD4+ T cells from PBMCs. The subset was: CD45RA+ positively selected. J is TRBJ2-2 and V is TRBV5-1; D ambiguous. This receptor was identified in a man younger than 35 in good health. Some clones in this sample may be carry-over from other donors' samples. The CDR3 is CASSLVGYGSGELFF. In DNA, the CDR3 is TGCGCCAGCAGCTTGGTAGGGTACGGGTCCGGGGAGCTGTTTTTT.